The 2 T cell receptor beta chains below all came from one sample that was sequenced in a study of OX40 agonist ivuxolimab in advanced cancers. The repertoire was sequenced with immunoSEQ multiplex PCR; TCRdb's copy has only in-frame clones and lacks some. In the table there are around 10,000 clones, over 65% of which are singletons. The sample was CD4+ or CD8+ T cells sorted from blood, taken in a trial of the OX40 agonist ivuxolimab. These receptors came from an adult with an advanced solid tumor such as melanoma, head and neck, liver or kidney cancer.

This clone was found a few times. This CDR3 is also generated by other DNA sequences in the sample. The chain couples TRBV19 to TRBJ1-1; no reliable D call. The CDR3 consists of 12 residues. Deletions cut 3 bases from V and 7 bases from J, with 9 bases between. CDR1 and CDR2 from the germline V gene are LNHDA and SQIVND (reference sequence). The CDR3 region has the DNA TGTGCCAGTAGTATTGGAGGACTTGAAGCTTTCTTT. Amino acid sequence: CASSIGGLEAFF. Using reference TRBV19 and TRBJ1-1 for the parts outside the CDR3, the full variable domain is DGGITQSPKYLFRKEGQNVTLSCEQNLNHDAMYWYRQDPGQGLRLIYYSQIVNDFQKGDIAEGYSVSREKKESFPLTVTSAQKNPTAFYLCASSIGGLEAFFGQGTRLTVV.

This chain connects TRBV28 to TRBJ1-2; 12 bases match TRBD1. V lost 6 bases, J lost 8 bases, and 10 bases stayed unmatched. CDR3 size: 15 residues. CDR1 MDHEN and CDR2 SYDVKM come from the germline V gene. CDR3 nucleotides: TGTGCCAGCAGGACCACGGGACAGGGGGCGCGAGGCTACACCTTC. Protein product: CASRTTGQGARGYTF.